A single sample gave rise to the 30 T cell receptor beta chains below, sequenced in a study of blood T cell repertoires in COVID-19. The method was immunoSEQ multiplex PCR; TCRdb's version includes in-frame clones alone and lacks a portion of them. Among 71,000 or so clones, 80% to 90% were seen once, and the ten largest hold around 8%. Sequencing was performed on peripheral blood. The receptors here all came from a man aged 50-59 years with active COVID-19.

This clone appeared once. The chain has TRBV3-1 (or the pseudogene TRBV3-2) and TRBJ2-2; 9 bases are a match to TRBD2. CDR1 is LGHDT and CDR2 is YNNKEL in the germline V gene (reference sequence). The CDR3 is made up of 16 amino acids. The trim removed 2 bases at V and 4 bases at J, leaving 5 bases unmatched. The CDR3 sequence: CASSQRAGGPTGELFF. In DNA form, the CDR3 reads TGTGCCAGCAGCCAACGGGCGGGGGGGCCCACCGGGGAGCTGTTTTTT.

The chain employs TRBV27 and TRBJ1-2; D is possibly TRBD1 (5 bases). Trimming took 3 bases from V and 1 from J, leaving 6 bases between them. The germline V gene encodes CDR1 MNHEY and CDR2 SMNVEV (reference sequence). This CDR3 is built from 13 residues. For the CDR3, the DNA is TGTGCCAGCAGTTTGCAGGGTAACTATGGCTACACCTTC. Its translation: CASSLQGNYGYTF.

The chain is built from TRBV4-1 and TRBJ1-6, with D unresolved. The V gene's germline CDR1 is MGHRA and CDR2 YSYEKL. CDR3 length: 13 amino acids. The ends were cut back, 6 bases at V and 11 bases at J, with 14 bases in the middle. The CDR3 here is CASSMQEGAPLHF. The DNA for the CDR3 is TGCGCCAGCAGTATGCAGGAGGGTGCACCCCTCCACTTT.

V is TRBV7-9 and J is TRBJ2-3; 12 bases are a match to TRBD1. Trimming at V came to 8 bases and at J to 3 bases, leaving 9 bases not matched to a gene. CDR1 is SEHNR, CDR2 FQNEAQ, per germline (reference sequence). The CDR3 runs 16 residues. For the CDR3, the DNA is TGTGCCAGCGGAGGGACAGGGGGCGCGGCGACAGATACGCAGTATTTT. Protein sequence: CASGGTGGAATDTQYF.

V gene TRBV7-9 combines with J gene TRBJ1-1; D possibly corresponds to TRBD1 (5 bases). Between the trimmed V and J ends, which lost 5 bases and 5 bases, there was a span of 15 bases. This CDR3 contains 14 residues. Germline CDR1 is SEHNR and CDR2 is FQNEAQ (reference sequence). The CDR3 protein is CASSPAGRETEAFF. The CDR3 DNA reads as TGTGCCAGCAGCCCGGCAGGGAGGGAGACTGAAGCTTTCTTT.

This sequence joins TRBV6-1 and TRBJ1-5; D gene uncertain. Trimming pared 1 base from V and 5 bases from J, leaving 9 bases between. The CDR3 length is 14 residues. CDR1 and CDR2 from the germline V gene are MNHNS and SASEGT. Here the CDR3 DNA reads TGTGCCAGCAGTGAAGTGAGTCTCGATCAGCCCCAGCATTTT. It yields the protein CASSEVSLDQPQHF.

The chain combines TRBV2 with TRBJ2-7; tentative D call: TRBD2 (6 bases). The germline V gene has CDR1 SNHLY and CDR2 FYNNEI. The CDR3 has 14 amino acids. V lost 11 bases, J lost 0 bases, and 17 bases lay in between. The CDR3 nucleotides read TGTGCCTCAACGCGGGGAAGGACCTCCTACGAGCAGTACTTC. This encodes CASTRGRTSYEQYF.

The V and J genes are TRBV4-3 and TRBJ1-1; a weak D match, TRBD1 (6 bases). The CDR3 is 16 amino acids. From germline, CDR1 is LGHNA and CDR2 YSLEER. V lost 0 bases and J 3 bases, leaving 14 bases between the germline ends. The DNA of the CDR3 is TGCGCCAGCAGCCAAGAATTGCTCAGGGGAGACACTGAAGCTTTCTTT. Protein product: CASSQELLRGDTEAFF.

The chain uses TRBV5-1 and TRBJ2-3; 8 bases are a match to TRBD1. The V segment lost 1 base and the J segment 4 bases; nucleotides outside the gene matches: 5. Germline V CDR1 and CDR2: SGHRS, YFSETQ. This CDR3 is built from 15 residues. The CDR3 nucleotides are TGCGCCAGCAGCTTGATGGCAGGGGGCCCAGATACGCAGTATTTT. Translation gives CASSLMAGGPDTQYF. The full variable domain, in which reference TRBV5-1 and TRBJ2-3 provide the parts outside the CDR3, is KAGVTQTPRYLIKTRGQQVTLSCSPISGHRSVSWYQQTPGQGLQFLFEYFSETQRNKGNFPGRFSGRQFSNSRSEMNVSTLELGDSALYLCASSLMAGGPDTQYFGPGTRLTVL.

The V and J genes are TRBV5-1 and TRBJ2-3, with 16 bases lining up with TRBD2. This CDR3 spans 15 amino acids. From germline, CDR1 is SGHRS and CDR2 YFSETQ. With V trimmed by 7 bases and J by 2 bases, 1 base remained unmatched. The CDR3 protein is CASGTSGRDTDTQYF. In DNA, the CDR3 is TGCGCCAGCGGGACTAGCGGGAGGGACACAGATACGCAGTATTTT.

This rearrangement joins TRBV6-5 to TRBJ2-2, with unresolved D. V gave up 6 bases and J gave up 7 bases, with 12 bases separating them. CDR1 is MNHEY and CDR2 is SVGAGI in the germline V gene. The CDR3 spans 13 residues. The CDR3 coding sequence is TGTGCCAGCAGACCTGCCGGCGGCGGGGAGCTGTTTTTT. The encoded protein is CASRPAGGGELFF.

This sequence joins TRBV7-8 and TRBJ2-7; D is perhaps TRBD1 (6 bases). Trimming cost V 1 base and J 0 bases, with 7 bases left between them. Per germline, CDR1 SGHVS and CDR2 FQNEAQ. CDR3 length equals 14 residues. This chain's CDR3 is CASSLGGGSYEQYF. The CDR3 nucleotides are TGTGCCAGCAGCTTAGGAGGGGGCTCCTACGAGCAGTACTTC.

The chain employs TRBV28 and TRBJ1-5; TRBD1 might be the D (6 bases). The CDR3 consists of 14 residues. The V end was cut by 7 bases, the J end by 8 bases, with 18 bases between. CDR1 is MDHEN, CDR2 SYDVKM, per germline. The CDR3 spells CASNLQGLGEPQHF. The CDR3 bases are TGTGCCAGCAACCTACAGGGATTAGGGGAGCCCCAGCATTTT.

CDR3 amino acids: CASSEMRGFYGYTF. The CDR3 DNA is TGTGCCAGCAGTGAAATGCGGGGTTTCTATGGCTACACCTTC. The V call is TRBV6-1, the J call TRBJ1-2, with D hard to call. The V and J ends lost 2 bases and 4 bases respectively, with 11 bases between them. The CDR3 extends over 14 amino acids. CDR1 is MNHNS, CDR2 SASEGT, per germline.

This rearrangement joins TRBV29-1 to TRBJ1-1; D unclear. V lost 7 bases and J 3 bases, leaving 15 bases between the germline ends. The germline V gene has CDR1 SQVTM and CDR2 ANQGSEA. The CDR3 contains 13 residues. Here the CDR3 reads CSGMKIEDTEAFF. The CDR3 coding sequence is TGCAGCGGCATGAAAATAGAGGACACTGAAGCTTTCTTT.

The chain uses TRBV4-1 and TRBJ1-3; no reliable D call. Germline V gene data show CDR1 as MGHRA and CDR2 as YSYEKL. Trimming shortened V by 1 base and J by 0 bases, and 7 bases separated the two germline ends. This CDR3 contains 15 residues. CDR3 coding DNA: TGCGCCAGCAGCCAAGGACATCTCTCTGGAAACACCATATATTTT. It yields the protein CASSQGHLSGNTIYF.

The sample holds a few counts of this clone. The chain has TRBV28 and TRBJ1-1; TRBD1 is a possible D gene (6 bases). The CDR3 has 14 residues. V lost 6 bases, J lost 0 bases, and 11 bases lay in between. Germline CDR1 and CDR2: MDHEN and SYDVKM. CDR3 loop: CASRGGVMNTEAFF. The CDR3 DNA sequence: TGTGCCAGCAGAGGGGGAGTCATGAACACTGAAGCTTTCTTT.

This clone came up once. V and J are TRBV28 and TRBJ1-2; TRBD1 is a possible D gene (5 bases). Per germline, CDR1 MDHEN and CDR2 SYDVKM. This CDR3 spans 14 amino acids. V was pared by 10 bases and J by 8 bases, with 23 bases between. CDR3 loop: CATQGGHRVGGYTF. The CDR3 DNA sequence: TGTGCCACCCAAGGCGGACATAGGGTTGGAGGCTACACCTTC.

This clone was counted between two and nine times. The gene calls are TRBV6-4 and TRBJ1-1, with D maybe TRBD1 (5 bases). Germline CDR1 is MRHNA and CDR2 is SNTAGT. Trimming left V 6 bases short and J 2 bases short, with 13 bases between. The CDR3 has 14 amino acids. CDR3 nucleotide sequence: TGTGCCAGCAGACAGGACACTTCTAACACTGAAGCTTTCTTT. Protein product: CASRQDTSNTEAFF.

The chain links TRBV5-1 to TRBJ2-7, with 11 nucleotides matching TRBD1. V lost 0 bases to trimming and J lost 3 bases; unmatched junction nucleotides: 2. CDR3 length equals 15 residues. From germline, CDR1 is SGHRS and CDR2 YFSETQ. CDR3: CASSLAGTGGYEQYF. DNA of the CDR3: TGCGCCAGCAGCTTGGCCGGGACAGGGGGCTACGAGCAGTACTTC.

This sequence joins TRBV6-2 or TRBV6-3 and TRBJ2-5, with no clear D. V lost 0 bases and J lost 6, with 11 bases in between. The germline V gene has CDR1 MNHEY and CDR2 SVGEGT. The CDR3 sequence is 14 residues long. CDR3 region: CASSYSGSFKTQYF. The CDR3, as DNA: TGTGCCAGCAGTTACTCGGGTAGCTTTAAGACCCAGTACTTC.

The chain recombines TRBV4-1 with TRBJ2-1; TRBD1 is a possible D gene (5 bases). Trimming pared 3 bases from V and 2 bases from J, leaving 8 bases between. The CDR3 length is 14 residues. CDR1 is MGHRA and CDR2 is YSYEKL in the germline V gene. The CDR3 here is CASSQGRTYNEQFF. The CDR3 DNA reads as TGCGCCAGCAGCCAGGGGCGCACCTACAATGAGCAGTTCTTC.

The genes are TRBV12-3 or TRBV12-4 and TRBJ1-1; D is undetermined. Trimming cost V 3 bases and J 1 base, with 6 bases left between them. The CDR3 totals 13 residues. The CDR3 sequence is CASSLGRNTEAFF. CDR3 in DNA: TGTGCCAGCAGTTTGGGGAGGAACACTGAAGCTTTCTTT.

The gene calls are TRBV5-6 and TRBJ2-1, with 9 bases matching TRBD2. The J segment lost 15 bases and the V segment lost 0 bases, leaving 10 bases of the junction unmatched. Germline CDR1 is SGHDT and CDR2 is YYEEEE. The CDR3 runs 14 residues. The CDR3 sequence is CASSLVTSGIAGFF. CDR3 DNA sequence: TGTGCCAGCAGCTTGGTGACTAGCGGCATAGCCGGGTTCTTC.

This chain uses TRBV4-3 with TRBJ1-2, with 10 positions matching TRBD1. J was trimmed by 4 bases and V by 3 bases; bases with no gene match: 11. Germline V CDR1 and CDR2: LGHNA, YSLEER. The CDR3 totals 17 residues. CDR3 DNA: TGCGCCAGCAGCCATAAACTTAGGACAGGGGGTACCTATGGCTACACCTTC. Translation: CASSHKLRTGGTYGYTF.

The V call is TRBV28, the J call TRBJ1-1; D gene uncertain. Per germline, CDR1 MDHEN and CDR2 SYDVKM. The CDR3 is 13 amino acids. V was cut by 6 bases and J by 1 base, with 9 bases left in between. CDR3 sequence reads: CASSRVENTEAFF. CDR3 coding DNA: TGTGCCAGCAGCCGGGTCGAGAACACTGAAGCTTTCTTT. Based on the CDR3 plus reference TRBV28 and TRBJ1-1, the full variable domain is DVKVTQSSRYLVKRTGEKVFLECVQDMDHENMFWYRQDPGLGLRLIYFSYDVKMKEKGDIPEGYSVSREKKERFSLILESASTNQTSMYLCASSRVENTEAFFGQGTRLTVV.

The J gene is TRBJ2-3, the V gene TRBV5-6; 14 positions agree with TRBD2. The CDR3 totals 16 residues. The ends lost 4 bases at V and 4 bases at J; junction bases unmatched: 5. Germline CDR1 SGHDT, CDR2 YYEEEE. The CDR3 region is CASSIGTSGSSDTQYF. DNA of the CDR3: TGTGCCAGCAGCATAGGGACTAGCGGGAGTTCAGATACGCAGTATTTT.

This clone was counted only a few times. Written as DNA, the CDR3 is TGTGCCAGTAGTGTGGGACACGGGTCCGGCGAGCAGTACTTC. The encoded protein is CASSVGHGSGEQYF. The gene calls are TRBV19 and TRBJ2-7, with D perhaps matching TRBD1 (6 bases). V lost 5 bases, J lost 6 bases, and 17 bases lay in between. Germline loops: CDR1 LNHDA, CDR2 SQIVND (reference sequence). This CDR3 is built from 14 residues. Variable domain in full (rest from reference TRBV19 and TRBJ2-7): DGGITQSPKYLFRKEGQNVTLSCEQNLNHDAMYWYRQDPGQGLRLIYYSQIVNDFQKGDIAEGYSVSREKKESFPLTVTSAQKNPTAFYLCASSVGHGSGEQYFGPGTRLTVT.

The chain has TRBV7-9 and TRBJ1-6; D remains unclear. V lost 5 bases to trimming and J lost 9 bases, with 11 bases between them. The CDR3 length is 13 residues. The germline CDR1 and CDR2 sequences are SEHNR and FQNEAQ (reference sequence). CDR3 in amino acids: CASSLTTSSPLHF. In DNA form, the CDR3 reads TGTGCCAGCAGCCTCACGACTAGTTCACCCCTCCACTTT. The full variable domain, rest sourced from reference TRBV7-9 and TRBJ1-6, is DTGVSQNPRHKITKRGQNVTFRCDPISEHNRLYWYRQTLGQGPEFLTYFQNEAQLEKSRLLSDRFSAERPKGSFSTLEIQRTEQGDSAMYLCASSLTTSSPLHFGNGTRLTVT.

This rearrangement joins TRBV27 to TRBJ1-2; TRBD1 matches at 12 bases. J gave up 5 bases and V 5 bases, and 6 bases lay outside the gene matches. The CDR3 sequence is 15 residues long. Germline V CDR1 and CDR2: MNHEY, SMNVEV (reference sequence). The CDR3 DNA is TGTGCCAGCAGTCCAGGGACAGGGGGCCGGTATGGCTACACCTTC. Its translation is CASSPGTGGRYGYTF.